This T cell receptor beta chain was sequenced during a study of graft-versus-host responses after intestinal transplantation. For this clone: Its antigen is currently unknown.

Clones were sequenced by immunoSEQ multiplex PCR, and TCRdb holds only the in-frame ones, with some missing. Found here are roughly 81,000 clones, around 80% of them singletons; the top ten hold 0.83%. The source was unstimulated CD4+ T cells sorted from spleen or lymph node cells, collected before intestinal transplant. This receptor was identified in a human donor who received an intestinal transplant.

CDR3 in amino acids: CASSKGLAGGRNTGELFF. The CDR3 coding sequence is TGTGCCAGCAGCAAGGGACTAGCGGGGGGTCGGAACACCGGGGAGCTGTTTTTT. The rearrangement joins TRBV11-2 to TRBJ2-2, with 15 bases identical to TRBD2. CDR1 and CDR2 (germline): SGHAT, FQNNGV. With V trimmed by 5 bases and J by 1 base, 5 bases remained unmatched. The CDR3 spans 18 residues.